The T cell receptor (beta chain) described here comes from a study of cytotoxic CD8 clonotypes in ibrutinib-treated CLL. About the research overall: The patient breakdown showed under 12 relapsed/refractory and about 16 treatment-naive cases, with some 17 IGHV unmutated.

This CDR3 comprises 16 residues. Clones were read by immunoSEQ multiplex PCR, and TCRdb kept only the in-frame ones, dropping some. The sample records around 140,000 clones, 60% to 80% being singletons. Study-wide findings and caveats: The times at which samples were taken varied between sustained-remission and progressing patients. In comparison with age-matched healthy donors, baseline clonality was higher and tracked circulating CD8+ T-cell counts.

In regard to this clone: Antigen unknown.

This sequence joins TRBV21-1 and TRBJ1-4. TRBV21-1 is shown as a pseudogene. This receptor was obtained from a human donor with chronic lymphocytic leukemia. The input for sequencing was PBMCs, taken after 12 months of ibrutinib treatment. This CDR3 reads CASSICGGGTNEKLFF. The DNA for the CDR3 is TGTGCCAGCAGCATCTGCGGGGGCGGAACTAATGAAAAACTGTTTTTT.